The T cell receptor beta chain under discussion was sequenced for a study of shared clonotypes between healthy human individuals. Some clones are missing from TCRdb's copy, which holds only in-frame ones; the method was immunoSEQ multiplex PCR. The sample holds 2.3 million or so clones; approximately 93% are singletons and the top ten take under 0.45%. Germline-derived CDR1 and CDR2 are SGDLS and YYNGEE. V was pared by 3 bases and J by 0 bases, with 4 bases of the junction left unmatched. The CDR3 loop spans 16 amino acids. The chain is built from TRBV9 and TRBJ2-3; 10 nucleotides align to TRBD2. The sequenced sample was naive CD4+ T cells from PBMCs. Regarding subset: CD45RA+ positively selected. The TCR comes from a man aged 18 to 35 in good health. Some clones in this sample may be carry-over from other donors' samples. The CDR3 here is CASSAGTSVSTDTQYF. CDR3 in DNA: TGTGCCAGCAGCGCGGGGACTAGCGTTAGCACAGATACGCAGTATTTT.